This T cell receptor (beta chain) was identified in a study of response to subunit inactivated influenza vaccine (dated by TCRdb to the late 2010s). Regarding the study in general: Deep quantitative profiling of the T cell receptor repertoire was used in the study to follow responses to a trivalent subunit inactivated influenza vaccine.

V is pared back by 1 base and J by 11 bases, with 18 bases lying between the germline termini. From the cysteine up to the phenylalanine, the CDR3 has a length of 14 residues. Left in the record is the CDR3 DNA by itself, 42 bases read in frame from the first base. CDR1 and CDR2 were assigned from the germline V gene (reference sequence) as SGHKS and YYEKEE. Library generation was performed with RT-PCR. The reads were generated on an Illumina HiSeq 2500. The public reads were run again by TCRdb, first through fastp at Q25 and then through MiXCR, and only productive beta chains were kept. Each record represents a unique CDR3 protein, reported with the most common genes and DNA among its rows. The sample table contains about 780,000 distinct CDR3 sequences; only one count was recorded for about 18% of them. The ten largest clones capture approximately 10% of the sample. A few counts support this clonotype. Its antigen is currently not known. Per-base quality was not reported, and no clone a single base away is much larger than it.

Overall study results and their limits: It was suggested by the authors that each seasonal influenza vaccination may recruit only a limited number of new T cells.

The V and J segments used are TRBV5-5 and TRBJ1-1; no confident D gene assignment can be made. The source was PBMCs from blood, collected roughly 5 days after vaccination. The clonotype comes from a man between 45 and 60 years old who received an inactivated influenza vaccine. Donor details come from another sample of the same person, matched by shared clones. Here the CDR3 is given as CASSLPINPPVAFF. The nucleotide sequence reads TGTGCCAGCAGCTTGCCTATTAATCCTCCAGTGGCTTTCTTT.